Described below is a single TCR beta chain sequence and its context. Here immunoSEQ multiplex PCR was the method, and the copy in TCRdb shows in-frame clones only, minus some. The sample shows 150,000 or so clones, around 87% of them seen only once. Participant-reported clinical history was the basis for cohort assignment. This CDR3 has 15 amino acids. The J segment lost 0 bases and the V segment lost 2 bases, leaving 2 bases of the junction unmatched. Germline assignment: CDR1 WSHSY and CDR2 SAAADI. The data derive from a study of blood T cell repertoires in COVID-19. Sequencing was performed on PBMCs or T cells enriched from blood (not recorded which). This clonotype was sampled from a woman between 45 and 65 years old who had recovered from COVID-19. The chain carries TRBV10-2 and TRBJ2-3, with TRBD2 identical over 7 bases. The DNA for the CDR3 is TGCGCCAGCAGTGAGCCAGCGGGGAGCACAGATACGCAGTATTTT. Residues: CASSEPAGSTDTQYF.